Listed below are T cell receptor beta chains from one sample, sequenced in a study of T-cell reconstitution after alpha-beta-depleted transplantation in children. TCRdb reprocessed the PCR reads with MiXCR, giving one entry per CDR3 protein. Seen here are 60,000 to 80,000 distinct CDR3 sequences, around 6.6% observed once, and the top ten hold around 2.4%. Sequencing was performed on PBMCs from the stem cell graft donor, taken from the stem cell graft. These receptors were taken from a human donor who donated a stem cell graft to a child with acute lymphoblastic leukemia. CDR3s leave out the opening cysteine and the closing phenylalanine or tryptophan.

V: TRBV12-3/TRBV12-4
length: 13
CDR3: ASSPRTGEIGEAF

V: TRBV6-5
length: 13
CDR3: ASSSTGQQNTEAF

V: TRBV18
length: 13
CDR3: ASSPQANSNQPQH

V: TRBV20-1
length: 12
CDR3: SVPTGGAWEKLF

V: TRBV10-3
length: 14
CDR3: AISEWETGPNTEAF

V: TRBV11-1
length: 17
CDR3: ASSLSGTSGGASADTQY

V: TRBV12-3/TRBV12-4
length: 11
CDR3: ASSLRGNSPLH

V: TRBV12-5
length: 13
CDR3: ASGLAGLTTGELF

V: TRBV6-1
length: 12
CDR3: ASYPRGPYNEQF

V: TRBV6-2/TRBV6-3
length: 13
CDR3: ASSYRASGANVLT

V: TRBV10-2
length: 11
CDR3: ASSEGRDYEQY

V: TRBV12-3/TRBV12-4
length: 12
CDR3: ASRYTGYKNIQY

V: TRBV28
length: 9
CDR3: ASSLRARGF

V: TRBV5-1
length: 13
CDR3: ASAEGGSHWGELF

V: TRBV5-1
length: 15
CDR3: ASSLSGTGLQYNEQF

V: TRBV18
length: 14
CDR3: AISPLTRGRADEQF

V: TRBV3-1
length: 12
CDR3: ASSPRDRGSAAF

V: TRBV7-9
length: 12
CDR3: ASTQQGANYGYT

V: TRBV29-1
length: 9
CDR3: SVEKENEQF

V: TRBV12-3/TRBV12-4
length: 10
CDR3: VTGQGYYEQY

V: TRBV28
length: 16
CDR3: ASSSLKVSSGIIYEQY

V: TRBV7-9
length: 12
CDR3: ASSYRYGPYEQY

V: TRBV3-1
length: 14
CDR3: ASSQDLAGGRLEQY

V: TRBV10-3
length: 15
CDR3: AISASIIQSDNQPQH

V: TRBV27
length: 13
CDR3: ASSLSGGSPYEQY